The 25 T cell receptor beta chains in this list originate from one sample, sequenced in a study of blood T cell repertoires in COVID-19. Profiling relied on immunoSEQ multiplex PCR, and the TCRdb table lists in-frame clones only, not all of them. The sample gives over 250,000 clones, around 90% of which show up once; 4% is in the top ten. Material: peripheral blood. These receptors all come from a man between 60 and 70 years old who had recovered from COVID-19.

The chain combines TRBV3-1 (or the pseudogene TRBV3-2) with TRBJ2-7; 11 bases agree with TRBD1. V was clipped by 0 bases and J by 3 bases; unmatched bases: 4. This CDR3 contains 16 residues. Per germline, CDR1 LGHDT and CDR2 YNNKEL (reference sequence). The CDR3 region is CASSQEGTGGLYEQYF. The CDR3 region has the DNA TGTGCCAGCAGCCAAGAAGGGACAGGGGGGCTCTACGAGCAGTACTTC.

V and J are TRBV3-1 (or the pseudogene TRBV3-2) and TRBJ1-2; 7 nucleotides align to TRBD1. V shed 3 bases and J 4 bases; nucleotides not matched to a gene: 5. The germline V gene has CDR1 LGHDT and CDR2 YNNKEL (reference sequence). The CDR3 has 14 amino acids. The CDR3 coding sequence is TGTGCCAGCAGCCATAGACAGGGTAGCTATGGCTACACCTTC. It encodes CASSHRQGSYGYTF.

The rearrangement uses TRBV28 and TRBJ2-2; a possible D gene is TRBD1 (5 bases). The ends were cut back, 8 bases at V and 6 bases at J, with 19 bases in the middle. The CDR3 runs 15 residues. Germline values: CDR1 MDHEN, CDR2 SYDVKM. The CDR3 sequence: CASGHTTARAGELFF. CDR3 in DNA: TGTGCCAGCGGGCATACGACAGCCCGGGCCGGGGAGCTGTTTTTT.

V and J are TRBV5-1 and TRBJ2-2, with 9 bases fitting TRBD1. V dropped 2 bases and J dropped 5; count of bases not matched to a gene: 4. There are 15 residues in the CDR3. Germline loops: CDR1 SGHRS, CDR2 YFSETQ. The CDR3 region is CASSFGGTGTGELFF. In DNA, the CDR3 is TGCGCCAGCAGCTTTGGTGGGACAGGGACCGGGGAGCTGTTTTTT.

The rearrangement uses TRBV2 and TRBJ1-6; 11 bases match TRBD1. The CDR3 runs 15 residues. Germline lookup yields CDR1 SNHLY and CDR2 FYNNEI. Unmatched junction bases numbered 1, after V lost 1 base and J lost 8 bases. CDR3 coding DNA: TGTGCCAGCAGTGAAGGGACAGGGGGCGATTCACCCCTCCACTTT. Translated, it gives CASSEGTGGDSPLHF.

The chain couples TRBV7-2 to TRBJ2-7; TRBD2 agrees at 7 bases. Trimming at V came to 1 base and at J to 0 bases, leaving 6 bases not matched to a gene. CDR1 and CDR2 from the germline V gene are SGHTA and FQGNSA. The CDR3 spans 16 residues. The CDR3: CASSLVAGRLSYEQYF. CDR3 DNA: TGTGCCAGCAGCTTAGTAGCGGGCCGTCTCTCCTACGAGCAGTACTTC.

This sequence joins TRBV4-2 and TRBJ1-2; D ambiguous. This CDR3 region has 16 residues. V lost 0 bases to trimming and J lost 6 bases, with 17 bases between them. The germline V gene has CDR1 LGHNA and CDR2 YNFKEQ. The CDR3 DNA reads TGTGCCAGCAGCCAAGATGTAAAGCTCGGCGGCCATGGCTACACCTTC. Translating gives CASSQDVKLGGHGYTF.

This sequence joins TRBV7-2 and TRBJ1-1, with 7 bases lining up with TRBD1. J gave up 4 bases and V 8 bases, and 10 bases lay outside the gene matches. This CDR3 region has 14 residues. The germline gives CDR1 SGHTA, CDR2 FQGNSA. CDR3 in amino acids: CASLRVQGVTEAFF. The CDR3 nucleotides read TGTGCCAGCTTGAGGGTTCAGGGGGTCACTGAAGCTTTCTTT. Full variable domain (missing parts from reference TRBV7-2 and TRBJ1-1): GAGVSQSPSNKVTEKGKDVELRCDPISGHTALYWYRQSLGQGLEFLIYFQGNSAPDKSGLPSDRFSAERTGGSVSTLTIQRTQQEDSAVYLCASLRVQGVTEAFFGQGTRLTVV.

The V call is TRBV7-9, the J call TRBJ2-7; D is possibly TRBD2 (6 bases). Trimming left V 5 bases short and J 1 base short, with 18 bases between. The CDR3 totals 16 residues. Germline V gene data show CDR1 as SEHNR and CDR2 as FQNEAQ (reference sequence). CDR3 nucleotides: TGTGCCAGCAGCGGGAATAGGGGCGGGGAGTCCTACGAGCAGTACTTC. It is translated as CASSGNRGGESYEQYF.

V and J are TRBV30 and TRBJ1-3, with TRBD1 as a possible D gene (5 bases). V was cut by 2 bases and J by 2 bases, with 19 bases left in between. This CDR3 comprises 17 residues. Germline lookup yields CDR1 GTSNPN and CDR2 SVGIG (reference sequence). CDR3 amino acids: CAWSPTGHIRTGNTIYF. The CDR3 DNA sequence: TGTGCCTGGAGTCCTACAGGTCACATACGAACTGGAAACACCATATATTTT.

The rearrangement joins TRBV5-1 to TRBJ2-1; TRBD2 matches 10 bases. Germline V gene data show CDR1 as SGHRS and CDR2 as YFSETQ. V trimming: 1 base; J trimming: 0 bases; junction bases outside the gene matches: 7. CDR3 size: 18 residues. CDR3 residues: CASSLLASGGSSYNEQFF. Written as DNA, the CDR3 is TGCGCCAGCAGCTTGCTGGCTAGCGGGGGTAGCTCCTACAATGAGCAGTTCTTC. The variable domain in full, completed from reference TRBV5-1 and TRBJ2-1, reads KAGVTQTPRYLIKTRGQQVTLSCSPISGHRSVSWYQQTPGQGLQFLFEYFSETQRNKGNFPGRFSGRQFSNSRSEMNVSTLELGDSALYLCASSLLASGGSSYNEQFFGPGTRLTVL.

The chain carries TRBV6-6 and TRBJ2-2; 8 bases match TRBD1. Trimming at V came to 5 bases and at J to 2 bases, leaving 7 bases not matched to a gene. The germline V gene has CDR1 MNHNY and CDR2 SVGAGI (reference sequence). CDR3 length equals 16 residues. The CDR3 DNA follows: TGTGCCAGCAGTACGACAGGGGCCTTAAACACCGGGGAGCTGTTTTTT. This codes for CASSTTGALNTGELFF.

The CDR3 here is CASSLGGLAEAPGNEQFF. The CDR3, as DNA: TGCGCCAGCAGCTTGGGTGGACTAGCGGAAGCTCCGGGGAATGAGCAGTTCTTC. V and J are TRBV5-1 and TRBJ2-1; 10 bases line up with TRBD2. Germline CDR1 is SGHRS and CDR2 is YFSETQ. V gave up 0 bases and J gave up 7 bases; unmatched junction bases: 13. The CDR3 has 18 amino acids.

The rearrangement joins TRBV7-3 to TRBJ2-5; TRBD1 matches 8 bases. Germline V CDR1 and CDR2: SGHTA, FQGTGA. There are 15 residues in the CDR3. With V trimmed by 5 bases and J by 1 base, 6 bases remained unmatched. The CDR3 DNA is TGTGCCAGCAGCCGAAGGACAGGGCGCCAAGAGACCCAGTACTTC. It codes for CASSRRTGRQETQYF.

The chain links TRBV5-1 to TRBJ2-3; tentatively, D is TRBD2 (6 bases). Trimming shortened V by 4 bases and J by 4 bases, and 13 bases separated the two germline ends. Germline assignment: CDR1 SGHRS and CDR2 YFSETQ. The CDR3 is made up of 14 amino acids. The CDR3 region has the DNA TGCGCCAGCAGCCCCCGGGAGCCCCCAGATACGCAGTATTTT. Translated: CASSPREPPDTQYF.

The chain couples TRBV19 to TRBJ1-5; the match to TRBD1 covers 9 bases. With V trimmed by 4 bases and J by 6 bases, 4 bases remained unmatched. The germline V gene encodes CDR1 LNHDA and CDR2 SQIVND (reference sequence). There are 14 residues in the CDR3. The CDR3 region has the DNA TGTGCCAGTAGTACCGGGACAGGGCCTCAGCCCCAGCATTTT. Its translation: CASSTGTGPQPQHF.

The CDR3: CASSQRGLISPNTGELFF. The CDR3 coding sequence is TGCGCCAGCAGCCAAAGGGGACTGATTTCGCCTAACACCGGGGAGCTGTTTTTT. The rearrangement joins TRBV4-1 to TRBJ2-2; maybe TRBD2 (6 bases). CDR1 is MGHRA, CDR2 YSYEKL, per germline. V shed 2 bases and J shed 2 bases, with 18 bases lying between them. CDR3 size: 18 residues.

The chain links TRBV7-2 to TRBJ1-2; 8 bases are a match to TRBD1. V lost 5 bases, J lost 7 bases, and 9 bases stayed unmatched. Germline lookup yields CDR1 SGHTA and CDR2 FQGNSA. CDR3 length: 14 amino acids. CDR3 DNA: TGTGCCAGCAGCGCGGGACAGGCAAGGGGTGGCTACACCTTC. This sequence encodes CASSAGQARGGYTF.

The chain combines TRBV2 with TRBJ1-6, with 10 bases aligning to TRBD1. The CDR3 spans 17 residues. Germline trimming cut 6 bases from V and 7 bases from J; bases unmatched to any gene: 12. Germline CDR1 is SNHLY and CDR2 is FYNNEI. CDR3 sequence reads: CASSRSTGGSQNSPLHF. CDR3 bases: TGTGCCAGCAGCCGGTCGACAGGGGGCTCACAGAATTCACCCCTCCACTTT.

This rearrangement joins TRBV7-9 to TRBJ1-2; possible D gene TRBD1, 6 bases. CDR1 is SEHNR and CDR2 is FQNEAQ in the germline V gene (reference sequence). Trimming cost V 3 bases and J 9 bases, with 17 bases left between them. This CDR3 has 14 amino acids. The CDR3 loop reads CASSFQGPSMSYTF. CDR3 in DNA: TGTGCCAGCAGCTTCCAGGGGCCTTCTATGAGCTACACCTTC.

This chain links TRBV5-6 with TRBJ1-5; possible D gene TRBD1, 5 bases. Germline-derived CDR1 and CDR2 are SGHDT and YYEEEE. V shed 3 bases and J shed 0 bases, with 16 bases lying between them. The CDR3 loop spans 17 amino acids. CDR3 coding DNA: TGTGCCAGCAGCTCGGGGGGTAGATATTATAGCAATCAGCCCCAGCATTTT. Encoded protein: CASSSGGRYYSNQPQHF.

The chain recombines TRBV5-4 with TRBJ1-1; 9 bases align to TRBD1. V lost 0 bases to trimming and J lost 10 bases; unmatched junction nucleotides: 1. This CDR3 comprises 12 residues. CDR1 is SGHNT and CDR2 is YYREEE in the germline V gene (reference sequence). The CDR3 protein is CASSLDRGLAFF. The CDR3 DNA reads as TGTGCCAGCAGCTTGGACAGGGGGCTAGCTTTCTTT.

The chain couples TRBV3-1 (or the pseudogene TRBV3-2) to TRBJ1-4, with 7 bases lining up with TRBD1. This CDR3 is 12 amino acids long. Germline trimming cut 2 bases from V and 15 bases from J; bases unmatched to any gene: 6. Germline V lookup: CDR1 LGHDT, CDR2 YNNKEL (reference sequence). CDR3 loop: CASSQTDRVVFF. Written as DNA, the CDR3 is TGTGCCAGCAGCCAAACTGACAGGGTGGTGTTTTTT.

V and J are TRBV7-8 and TRBJ1-6; the match to TRBD1 covers 7 bases. Germline-derived CDR1 and CDR2 are SGHVS and FQNEAQ. The CDR3 extends over 14 amino acids. With 3 bases clipped from V and 10 bases from J, the junction kept 6 bases outside the gene matches. CDR3 amino acids: CASSLYRGESPLHF. CDR3 sequence (DNA): TGTGCCAGCAGCTTGTACAGGGGTGAATCACCCCTCCACTTT.

This clone has only one observation. The V gene is TRBV7-3, the J gene TRBJ1-1; D is ambiguous. The V end was cut by 3 bases, the J end by 1 base, with 9 bases between. The CDR3 is 14 amino acids. Germline V gene sequence: CDR1 SGHTA, CDR2 FQGTGA. DNA of the CDR3: TGTGCCAGCAGCTTCGGGAAAGGGAACACTGAAGCTTTCTTT. Amino acid sequence: CASSFGKGNTEAFF.